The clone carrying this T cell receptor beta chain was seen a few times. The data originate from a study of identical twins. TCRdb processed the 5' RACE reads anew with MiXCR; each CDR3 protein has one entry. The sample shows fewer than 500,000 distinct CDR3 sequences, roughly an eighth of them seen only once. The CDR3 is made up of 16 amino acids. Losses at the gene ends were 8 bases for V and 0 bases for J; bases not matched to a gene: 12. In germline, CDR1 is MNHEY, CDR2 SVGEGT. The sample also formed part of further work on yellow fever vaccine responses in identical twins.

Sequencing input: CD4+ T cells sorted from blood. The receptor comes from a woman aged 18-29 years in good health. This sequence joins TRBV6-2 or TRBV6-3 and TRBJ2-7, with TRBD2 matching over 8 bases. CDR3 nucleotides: TGTGCCAGCCATAATACTAGCGGATTCACCTCCTACGAGCAGTACTTC. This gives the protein CASHNTSGFTSYEQYF.